These 19 T cell receptor beta chains share one sample of origin, sequenced in a study of shared clonotypes between healthy human individuals. Method: immunoSEQ multiplex PCR; TCRdb's copy keeps in-frame clones and lacks some. This sample yields 600,000 to 800,000 clones, of which 72% are seen a single time; around 1.7% belongs to the top ten. Sequences were obtained from memory CD4+ T cells sorted from blood. Subset indicated: CD45RA-negative fraction. These receptors originate from a young woman in good health.

This chain connects TRBV11-3 to TRBJ2-1, with D possibly TRBD1 on 6 matching bases. Germline V lookup: CDR1 SGHNT, CDR2 YENEEA. CDR3 length: 16 amino acids. The V and J ends lost 1 base and 7 bases respectively, with 17 bases between them. The CDR3 reads CASSLGSGPGVNEQFF. CDR3 nucleotide sequence: TGTGCCAGCAGCTTAGGGTCTGGACCAGGGGTGAATGAGCAGTTCTTC.

This chain uses TRBV2 with TRBJ1-1; the D is unclear. The germline V gene encodes CDR1 SNHLY and CDR2 FYNNEI. Between the trimmed V and J ends, which lost 2 bases and 12 bases, there was a span of 19 bases. The CDR3 totals 14 residues. Here the CDR3 reads CASSEWVGRGVTFF. CDR3 nucleotide sequence: TGTGCCAGCAGTGAATGGGTGGGAAGAGGAGTAACTTTCTTT.

The CDR3 nucleotides are TGTGCCAGCAGTTTAGAAGGACCCAGCTCTGGGGCCAACGTCCTGACTTTC. This translates into CASSLEGPSSGANVLTF. The V call is TRBV27, the J call TRBJ2-6; D is undetermined. The length of the CDR3 is 17 residues. Germline V lookup: CDR1 MNHEY, CDR2 SMNVEV (reference sequence). V was cut by 2 bases and J by 0 bases, with 11 bases left in between. Looking up the rest from reference TRBV27 and TRBJ2-6 gives the full variable domain: EAQVTQNPRYLITVTGKKLTVTCSQNMNHEYMSWYRQDPGLGLRQIYYSMNVEVTDKGDVPEGYKVSRKEKRNFPLILESPSPNQTSLYFCASSLEGPSSGANVLTFGAGSRLTVL.

The V call is TRBV7-3, the J call TRBJ2-7, with 13 bases fitting TRBD2. Trimming cost V 1 base and J 6 bases; bases outside gene matches: 9. This CDR3 has 17 amino acids. CDR1 SGHTA and CDR2 FQGTGA come from the germline V gene. The chain's CDR3 is CASSLIGGTSGKSEQYF. Here the CDR3 DNA reads TGTGCCAGCAGCTTAATTGGCGGGACTAGCGGGAAGAGCGAGCAGTACTTC.

The chain couples TRBV6-5 to TRBJ1-2; 8 bases align to TRBD1. The V and J ends lost 0 bases and 8 bases, in that order; junction bases with no gene match: 2. Per germline, CDR1 MNHEY and CDR2 SVGAGI. The CDR3 runs to 13 residues. CDR3 coding DNA: TGTGCCAGCAGTTACTCGACAGGGGACGGCTACACCTTC. Encoded protein: CASSYSTGDGYTF.

V usage is TRBV6-1 and J usage is TRBJ2-7; TRBD1 matches 9 bases. The CDR3 totals 14 residues. Germline CDR1 reads MNHNS; CDR2 reads SASEGT. V shed 4 bases, J shed 3 bases, and the junction held 4 bases outside the gene matches. In nucleotides, the CDR3 is TGTGCCAGCAGTGGCCGGGACAGGGTCTACGAGCAGTACTTC. This translates into CASSGRDRVYEQYF.

The chain employs TRBV11-2 and TRBJ2-1; 10 bases match TRBD2. The length of the CDR3 is 16 residues. V trimming: 1 base; J trimming: 6 bases; junction bases outside the gene matches: 6. CDR1 is SGHAT and CDR2 is FQNNGV in the germline V gene. For the CDR3, the DNA is TGTGCCAGCAGCTTAGCCTTAGCGGGAGGAACCAATGAGCAGTTCTTC. As protein: CASSLALAGGTNEQFF.

The chain combines TRBV6-6 with TRBJ2-7; D is possibly TRBD2 (5 bases). The CDR3 is 11 amino acids. The V end lost 7 bases, the J end lost 3 bases, and 7 bases lay between the germline ends. Germline V gene lookup returns CDR1 MNHNY and CDR2 SVGAGI (reference sequence). CDR3 DNA: TGTGCCAGCATGGGGAGCTACGAGCAGTACTTC. Protein sequence: CASMGSYEQYF.

The table lists this clone with a few counts. This chain connects TRBV14 to TRBJ2-5; D tentatively reads TRBD1 or TRBD2 (5 bases each). Germline loops: CDR1 SGHDN, CDR2 FVKESK. V was shortened by 4 bases and J by 5 bases, with 11 bases between the two germline ends. This CDR3 is built from 13 residues. CDR3 nucleotides: TGTGCCAGCAGCCCTCTGGGGACGGAGACCCAGTACTTC. This codes for CASSPLGTETQYF. The whole variable domain, remainder taken from reference TRBV14 and TRBJ2-5, is EAGVTQFPSHSVIEKGQTVTLRCDPISGHDNLYWYRRVMGKEIKFLLHFVKESKQDESGMPNNRFLAERTGGTYSTLKVQPAELEDSGVYFCASSPLGTETQYFGPGTRLLVL.

V and J are TRBV5-1 and TRBJ2-5; 8 bases agree with TRBD1. The CDR3 loop spans 14 amino acids. The V gene's germline CDR1 is SGHRS and CDR2 YFSETQ. Trimming cost V 2 bases and J 4 bases; bases outside gene matches: 4. The CDR3 is CASSFGQGTETQYF. In DNA form, the CDR3 reads TGCGCCAGCAGCTTCGGACAGGGCACAGAGACCCAGTACTTC.

The genes are TRBV30 and TRBJ2-1; a possible D gene is TRBD2 (6 bases). V was shortened by 5 bases and J by 0 bases, with 17 bases between the two germline ends. The CDR3 has 16 residues. In germline, CDR1 is GTSNPN, CDR2 SVGIG (reference sequence). The CDR3 protein is CAWDGFGGSSYNEQFF. The CDR3 nucleotides are TGTGCCTGGGATGGTTTTGGGGGGAGCTCCTACAATGAGCAGTTCTTC.

The J gene is TRBJ2-7, the V gene TRBV28, with D tentatively TRBD1 or TRBD2 (6 bases each). Trimming removed 6 bases from V and 3 bases from J, with 24 bases in between. Germline CDR1 MDHEN, CDR2 SYDVKM. The CDR3 spans 17 residues. CDR3 loop: CASRGLTGLNTGYEQYF. In DNA, the CDR3 is TGTGCCAGCAGGGGACTGACAGGACTTAATACAGGCTACGAGCAGTACTTC. Full variable domain (remainder filled in from reference TRBV28 and TRBJ2-7): DVKVTQSSRYLVKRTGEKVFLECVQDMDHENMFWYRQDPGLGLRLIYFSYDVKMKEKGDIPEGYSVSREKKERFSLILESASTNQTSMYLCASRGLTGLNTGYEQYFGPGTRLTVT.

The chain links TRBV14 to TRBJ2-2; tentatively, D is TRBD2 (6 bases). The germline V and J ends were trimmed by 3 bases and 6 bases, with 17 bases remaining between them. Per germline, CDR1 SGHDN and CDR2 FVKESK. The CDR3 is 16 residues long. The CDR3 DNA reads as TGTGCCAGCAGCCAGAACCTCGGGGGAGGCCCCGGGGAGCTGTTTTTT. This gives the protein CASSQNLGGGPGELFF.

This clone was counted a few times. The chain couples TRBV28 to TRBJ1-2; tentative D call: TRBD1 (6 bases). The V end was cut by 5 bases, the J end by 3 bases, with 10 bases between. Germline V gene data show CDR1 as MDHEN and CDR2 as SYDVKM. CDR3 length equals 13 residues. In nucleotides, the CDR3 is TGTGCCAGCAGTCAACAGGGAGACTATGGCTACACCTTC. Its translation: CASSQQGDYGYTF.

Many counts were recorded for this clone. The J gene is TRBJ1-1, the V gene TRBV27; 9 bases fit TRBD1. J was trimmed by 10 bases and V by 5 bases; bases with no gene match: 11. Germline lookup yields CDR1 MNHEY and CDR2 SMNVEV (reference sequence). The CDR3 totals 14 residues. The CDR3 nucleotides are TGTGCCAGCAGTCTACATGGGGACAGGGTGGGAGCTTTCTTT. Amino acid sequence: CASSLHGDRVGAFF.

This chain connects TRBV6-6 to TRBJ1-4; the match to TRBD1 covers 7 bases. The J segment lost 5 bases and the V segment lost 5 bases, leaving 5 bases of the junction unmatched. The CDR3 sequence is 14 residues long. Looked up from germline, CDR1 is MNHNY and CDR2 is SVGAGI (reference sequence). The CDR3 region is CASSTDRLNEKLFF. Written as DNA, the CDR3 is TGTGCCAGCAGTACGGACAGGCTAAATGAAAAACTGTTTTTT.

This rearrangement joins TRBV19 to TRBJ2-2; D possibly corresponds to TRBD2 (6 bases). The CDR3 has 16 residues. Trimming stripped 6 bases from V and 3 bases from J, with 17 bases between. Germline V lookup: CDR1 LNHDA, CDR2 SQIVND (reference sequence). The CDR3 nucleotides read TGTGCCAGTAGATTAGGACTATTACAGGACACCGGGGAGCTGTTTTTT. It translates to CASRLGLLQDTGELFF.

The V call is TRBV11-2, the J call TRBJ2-1, with 7 bases that match TRBD2. CDR3 length equals 17 residues. J lost 2 bases, V lost 5 bases, and 12 bases had no gene match. The germline CDR1 and CDR2 sequences are SGHAT and FQNNGV. CDR3 sequence: CASSQRERGYAYNEQFF. CDR3 nucleotides: TGTGCCAGCAGCCAGAGGGAGCGGGGATACGCCTACAATGAGCAGTTCTTC.

The CDR3 reads CSVKVSSYNEQFF. CDR3 nucleotides: TGCAGCGTTAAAGTTAGCTCCTACAATGAGCAGTTCTTC. The V and J genes are TRBV29-1 and TRBJ2-1; D call uncertain. The germline V and J ends were trimmed by 5 bases and 0 bases, with 8 bases remaining between them. The CDR3 spans 13 residues. Germline-derived CDR1 and CDR2 are SQVTM and ANQGSEA.